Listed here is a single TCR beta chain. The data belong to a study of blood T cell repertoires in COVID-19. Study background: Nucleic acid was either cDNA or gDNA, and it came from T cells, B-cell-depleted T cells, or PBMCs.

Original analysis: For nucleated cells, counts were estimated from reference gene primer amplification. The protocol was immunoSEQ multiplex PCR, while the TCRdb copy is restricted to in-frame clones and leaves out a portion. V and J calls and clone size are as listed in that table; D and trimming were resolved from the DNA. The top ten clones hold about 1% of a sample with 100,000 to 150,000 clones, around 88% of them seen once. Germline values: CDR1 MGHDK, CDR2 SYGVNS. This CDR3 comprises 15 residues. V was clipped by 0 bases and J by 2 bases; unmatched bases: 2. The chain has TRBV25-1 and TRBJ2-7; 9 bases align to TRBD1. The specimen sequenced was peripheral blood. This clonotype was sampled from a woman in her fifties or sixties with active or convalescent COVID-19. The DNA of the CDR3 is TGTGCCAGCAGTGAATATTGGACAGGGGCCTACGAGCAGTACTTC. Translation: CASSEYWTGAYEQYF.